Shown below are 26 T cell receptor beta chains from a single sample sequenced in a study of T cells after posttransplantation cyclophosphamide. Using immunoSEQ multiplex PCR, the repertoire was profiled, and TCRdb retains in-frame clones only, with some absent. The table lists over 10,000 clones, approximately 2% of them singletons. Treatment was busulfan-fludarabine conditioning, a marrow graft, and cyclophosphamide on days +3 and +4. Sequences were derived from PBMCs, sampled after allogeneic stem cell transplant with posttransplant cyclophosphamide. These receptors were obtained from a male patient aged 25-45 years who received an allogeneic stem cell transplant from a related donor, was CMV-positive, and had no GVHD. The T cells may come from the graft donor.

This clone was counted between two and nine times. This chain uses TRBV5-1 with TRBJ1-3, with 7 nucleotides matching TRBD1. Per germline, CDR1 SGHRS and CDR2 YFSETQ. The V and J ends lost 4 bases and 0 bases, in that order; junction bases with no gene match: 4. The CDR3 loop spans 15 amino acids. CDR3 in amino acids: CASSPWTGSGNTIYF. The CDR3 DNA is TGCGCCAGCAGCCCCTGGACAGGCTCTGGAAACACCATATATTTT. Supplemented by reference TRBV5-1 and TRBJ1-3, the full variable domain reads KAGVTQTPRYLIKTRGQQVTLSCSPISGHRSVSWYQQTPGQGLQFLFEYFSETQRNKGNFPGRFSGRQFSNSRSEMNVSTLELGDSALYLCASSPWTGSGNTIYFGEGSWLTVV.

This clone has just a few counts. V is TRBV2 and J is TRBJ2-7; 10 nucleotides match TRBD1. Trimming removed 0 bases from V and 5 bases from J; junction bases left unmatched: 4. The CDR3 length is 15 residues. Germline CDR1 is SNHLY and CDR2 is FYNNEI. CDR3 bases: TGTGCCAGCAGTGAAGCCGGGACAGGGGCCAACGAGCAGTACTTC. Protein product: CASSEAGTGANEQYF.

The chain combines TRBV6-5 with TRBJ2-1; D is undetermined. Trimming left V 7 bases short and J 4 bases short, with 11 bases between. CDR1 is MNHEY and CDR2 is SVGAGI in the germline V gene. This CDR3 comprises 13 residues. The DNA of the CDR3 is TGTGCCAGCAAGGCGGCCGTATACAATGAGCAGTTCTTC. Its protein is CASKAAVYNEQFF.

CDR3 coding DNA: TGCAGCGTCGGACAGGGCCGTGGCTACACCTTC. Protein: CSVGQGRGYTF. The V gene is TRBV29-1, the J gene TRBJ1-2, with TRBD1 matching 8 bases. Per germline, CDR1 SQVTM and CDR2 ANQGSEA. Unmatched junction bases numbered 4, after V lost 6 bases and J lost 7 bases. This CDR3 comprises 11 residues.

A few counts support this clone. The chain has TRBV19 and TRBJ1-3; 7 bases are a match to TRBD1. The J segment lost 0 bases and the V segment lost 10 bases, leaving 12 bases of the junction unmatched. The CDR3 is 16 residues long. The germline gives CDR1 LNHDA, CDR2 SQIVND (reference sequence). The CDR3 protein is CATSIGRQGSGNTIYF. The CDR3 DNA sequence: TGTGCCACCTCGATTGGAAGACAGGGCTCTGGAAACACCATATATTTT.

This sequence joins TRBV10-3 and TRBJ2-5; maybe TRBD2 (6 bases). Germline CDR1 is ENHRY and CDR2 is SYGVKD. V lost 0 bases and J 2 bases, leaving 13 bases between the germline ends. The CDR3 has 16 amino acids. This CDR3 reads CAISESIRGNQETQYF. The CDR3 DNA reads TGTGCCATCAGTGAGTCGATCCGCGGGAATCAAGAGACCCAGTACTTC.

V and J are TRBV4-1 and TRBJ1-3; D is possibly TRBD1 (6 bases). The CDR3 consists of 16 residues. From germline, CDR1 is MGHRA and CDR2 YSYEKL. The V end lost 3 bases, the J end lost 4 bases, and 16 bases lay between the germline ends. The CDR3 loop is CASSHTGYLRGNTIYF. The CDR3 DNA is TGCGCCAGCAGCCACACAGGGTATCTGCGGGGAAACACCATATATTTT.

The genes are TRBV7-3 and TRBJ2-1, with 7 nucleotides matching TRBD2. Trimming cost V 8 bases and J 4 bases; bases outside gene matches: 11. Germline CDR1 and CDR2: SGHTA and FQGTGA. The CDR3 consists of 15 residues. This CDR3 is CASGIERGPYNEQFF. The CDR3 region has the DNA TGTGCCAGCGGCATAGAGCGGGGACCTTACAATGAGCAGTTCTTC.

The rearrangement links TRBV5-1 to TRBJ2-5; 7 positions match TRBD1. V was clipped by 4 bases and J by 5 bases; unmatched bases: 14. Germline values: CDR1 SGHRS, CDR2 YFSETQ. The CDR3 runs to 16 residues. For the CDR3, the DNA is TGCGCCAGCAGCCAGGATCCGACAGGGCCGGGCGAGACCCAGTACTTC. It is translated as CASSQDPTGPGETQYF. The full variable domain, with the rest looked up from reference TRBV5-1 and TRBJ2-5, is KAGVTQTPRYLIKTRGQQVTLSCSPISGHRSVSWYQQTPGQGLQFLFEYFSETQRNKGNFPGRFSGRQFSNSRSEMNVSTLELGDSALYLCASSQDPTGPGETQYFGPGTRLLVL.

The chain employs TRBV7-2 and TRBJ2-5; 10 nucleotides match TRBD2. The CDR3 runs to 15 residues. Germline assignment: CDR1 SGHTA and CDR2 FQGNSA. Unmatched junction bases numbered 6, after V lost 3 bases and J lost 5 bases. CDR3 bases: TGTGCCAGCAGCTTCCCCACTAGCGGGGTGGAGACCCAGTACTTC. Translated, it gives CASSFPTSGVETQYF.

This clone was observed a few times. The chain is built from TRBV11-2 and TRBJ1-6; the D gene is possibly TRBD1 (6 bases). CDR1 SGHAT and CDR2 FQNNGV come from the germline V gene. The CDR3 length is 16 residues. V shed 5 bases and J shed 4 bases, with 15 bases lying between them. The CDR3 loop is CASSPRTRGYNSPLHF. The DNA for the CDR3 is TGTGCCAGCAGCCCAAGAACCAGGGGTTATAATTCACCCCTCCACTTT.

This chain uses TRBV7-9 with TRBJ1-1; D not certain. The germline CDR1 and CDR2 sequences are SEHNR and FQNEAQ (reference sequence). The CDR3 runs 12 residues. The ends were cut back, 2 bases at V and 6 bases at J, with 7 bases in the middle. The CDR3 DNA follows: TGTGCCAGCAGCTTATTCTCGGCTGAAGCTTTCTTT. Its protein is CASSLFSAEAFF.

This clone was recorded a few times. The J gene is TRBJ2-7, the V gene TRBV11-2; TRBD1 agrees at 7 bases. There are 16 residues in the CDR3. V trimming: 4 bases; J trimming: 5 bases; junction bases outside the gene matches: 14. The germline V gene encodes CDR1 SGHAT and CDR2 FQNNGV. The CDR3 reads CASSYHPDRVGNEQYF. Written as DNA, the CDR3 is TGTGCCAGCAGCTATCACCCCGACAGGGTAGGGAACGAGCAGTACTTC.

This clone was counted only a few times. Written as DNA, the CDR3 is TGTGCCAGCTCACCAGACAGGGGTCTGGGGGAGACCCAGTACTTC. Protein: CASSPDRGLGETQYF. This chain connects TRBV18 to TRBJ2-5; 8 bases agree with TRBD1. Trimming at V came to 2 bases and at J to 5 bases, leaving 7 bases not matched to a gene. The germline V gene encodes CDR1 KGHSH and CDR2 LQKENI. The CDR3 is 15 residues long.

This rearrangement joins TRBV21-1 to TRBJ2-1; TRBD1 was called by the table and not checked on the DNA. TRBV21-1 is termed a pseudogene. The CDR3 consists of 20 residues. The CDR3 protein is CASSKACGTGPRTGYNEQFF. CDR3 nucleotides: TGTGCCAGCAGCAAAGCCTGCGGAACAGGTCCTCGGACAGGGTACAATGAGCAGTTCTTC.

In its sample, this clone is medium-sized. This chain connects TRBV7-9 to TRBJ2-7; 8 nucleotides match TRBD2. This CDR3 comprises 15 residues. CDR1 is SEHNR, CDR2 FQNEAQ, per germline (reference sequence). Trimming took 0 bases from V and 3 from J; bases not matched to a gene: 4. The CDR3 protein is CASSLAHGGDYEQYF. The CDR3 nucleotides are TGTGCCAGCAGCTTAGCGCACGGGGGGGACTACGAGCAGTACTTC.

This clone was recorded a few times. V usage is TRBV2 and J usage is TRBJ2-5, with TRBD2 as a possible D gene (6 bases). The germline V gene encodes CDR1 SNHLY and CDR2 FYNNEI. The CDR3 extends over 15 amino acids. Deletions cut 6 bases from V and 0 bases from J, with 14 bases between. CDR3 nucleotide sequence: TGTGCCAGCAGCTACGCCGGGACTTACCAAGAGACCCAGTACTTC. This translates into CASSYAGTYQETQYF. Complete variable domain (other parts from reference TRBV2 and TRBJ2-5): EPEVTQTPSHQVTQMGQEVILRCVPISNHLYFYWYRQILGQKVEFLVSFYNNEISEKSEIFDDQFSVERPDGSNFTLKIRSTKLEDSAMYFCASSYAGTYQETQYFGPGTRLLVL.

A few counts support this clone. The V and J genes are TRBV5-1 and TRBJ2-5; D remains unclear. Germline V gene data show CDR1 as SGHRS and CDR2 as YFSETQ. V was cut by 0 bases and J by 2 bases, with 8 bases left in between. The length of the CDR3 is 14 residues. The CDR3 DNA sequence: TGCGCCAGCAGCTTGGGGGCACCTCAAGAGACCCAGTACTTC. As protein: CASSLGAPQETQYF.

This chain uses TRBV6-4 with TRBJ1-5, with no clear D. The V end was cut by 6 bases, the J end by 4 bases, with 10 bases between. Germline V gives CDR1 MRHNA, CDR2 SNTAGT. The CDR3 extends over 13 amino acids. CDR3: CASRAGPNQPQHF. DNA for the CDR3: TGTGCCAGCAGAGCAGGCCCTAATCAGCCCCAGCATTTT.

This clone has just a few counts. The chain links TRBV7-2 to TRBJ2-5; D might be TRBD1 (5 bases). Between the trimmed V and J ends, which lost 4 bases and 2 bases, there was a span of 20 bases. Germline loops: CDR1 SGHTA, CDR2 FQGNSA. This CDR3 has 17 residues. CDR3 amino acids: CASSSAPYRILQETQYF. For the CDR3, the DNA is TGTGCCAGCAGCTCCGCCCCCTACAGGATCCTACAAGAGACCCAGTACTTC.

This chain joins TRBV6-6 and TRBJ1-2, with 11 bases lining up with TRBD1. CDR1 is MNHNY, CDR2 SVGAGI, per germline (reference sequence). The CDR3 is 15 amino acids. V lost 3 bases to trimming and J lost 5 bases; unmatched junction nucleotides: 5. CDR3 amino acids: CASSYSGTGGYGYTF. The DNA for the CDR3 is TGTGCCAGCAGTTATTCGGGGACAGGGGGATATGGCTACACCTTC.

This clone was seen a handful of times. The chain carries TRBV25-1 and TRBJ2-1, with D possibly TRBD1 on 5 matching bases. The CDR3 is 15 residues long. V lost 11 bases, J lost 10 bases, and 27 bases lay in between. Germline lookup yields CDR1 MGHDK and CDR2 SYGVNS. The CDR3 protein is CASTTFKMGRLEQFF. Here the CDR3 DNA reads TGTGCCTCGACGACGTTTAAAATGGGGCGTCTAGAGCAGTTCTTC.

This clone has just a few counts. The chain links TRBV20-1 to TRBJ1-2; D gene unclear. V was pared by 5 bases and J by 6 bases, with 7 bases between. Germline CDR1 and CDR2: DFQATT and SNEGSKA (reference sequence). This CDR3 spans 10 amino acids. DNA for the CDR3: TGCAGTGCTCAGTCGAATGGCTACACCTTC. Translated: CSAQSNGYTF.

This clone rates as medium-sized. V and J are TRBV4-3 and TRBJ2-1; 11 nucleotides line up with TRBD1. V lost 4 bases to trimming and J lost 6 bases; unmatched junction nucleotides: 11. Germline V gives CDR1 LGHNA, CDR2 YSLEER. The CDR3 is made up of 17 amino acids. The CDR3 is CASSPGSGQGAINEQFF. The CDR3 DNA reads as TGCGCCAGCAGCCCAGGGAGTGGACAGGGGGCTATCAATGAGCAGTTCTTC.

This clone was detected a few times. The chain links TRBV12-5 to TRBJ1-2; a weak D match, TRBD1 (6 bases). The CDR3 consists of 12 residues. The germline CDR1 and CDR2 sequences are LGHNT and FRNRAP. Trimming left V 7 bases short and J 4 bases short, with 10 bases between. CDR3 sequence: CASDRDTYGYTF. The CDR3 DNA reads TGTGCTAGTGATCGGGACACCTATGGCTACACCTTC.

The chain combines TRBV7-9 with TRBJ2-2, with 7 bases matching TRBD2. CDR1 is SEHNR and CDR2 is FQNEAQ in the germline V gene (reference sequence). V dropped 4 bases and J dropped 4; count of bases not matched to a gene: 15. The length of the CDR3 is 18 residues. The CDR3 sequence: CASSYPPTSAGGTGELFF. In nucleotides, the CDR3 is TGTGCCAGCAGCTACCCCCCTACTAGCGCCGGTGGCACCGGGGAGCTGTTTTTT.